Listed below are T cell receptor beta chains from one sample, sequenced in a study of radiation and T cells in renal cell carcinoma. Sequencing was performed with immunoSEQ multiplex PCR; in TCRdb, only in-frame clones are kept and a portion is missing. This table holds 65,000 or so clones, 60% to 85% found once. Sequenced here: blood, sampled from a patient whose treatment included radiotherapy and nephrectomy. Every receptor here comes from a man in his sixties with renal cell carcinoma. CDR3s include the opening cysteine and the closing phenylalanine or tryptophan. Fields, in order: J gene, D gene, clone size, V gene, CDR3 DNA, CDR3 protein. D genes are given only for firm matches. Rows give clone size only sometimes, using once, few, many, or a class for an expanded clone.

j_call: TRBJ1-2; d_call: NA; clone_size: NA; v_call: TRBV4-2; cdr3_nt: TGTGCCAGCAGCCAGGCTGGCTATGGCTACACCTTC; cdr3_aa: CASSQAGYGYTF
j_call: TRBJ1-3; d_call: NA; clone_size: NA; v_call: TRBV5-1; cdr3_nt: TGCGCCAGCAGCGCGGGATCCTCTGGAAACACCATATATTTT; cdr3_aa: CASSAGSSGNTIYF
j_call: TRBJ2-3; d_call: TRBD2; clone_size: NA; v_call: TRBV2; cdr3_nt: TGTGCCAGCAGTGTGGTAGCGGGAGTTGTCACAGATACGCAGTATTTT; cdr3_aa: CASSVVAGVVTDTQYF
j_call: TRBJ1-2; d_call: NA; clone_size: NA; v_call: TRBV2; cdr3_nt: TGTGCCAGCAGTCAGACGGCCTCTAGCTATGGCTACACCTTC; cdr3_aa: CASSQTASSYGYTF
j_call: TRBJ1-1; d_call: NA; clone_size: NA; v_call: TRBV13; cdr3_nt: TGTGCCAGCAGCCCCCTGGGGACGGTCTGGAACACTGAAGCTTTCTTT; cdr3_aa: CASSPLGTVWNTEAFF
j_call: TRBJ2-7; d_call: NA; clone_size: once; v_call: TRBV6-4; cdr3_nt: TGTGCCAGCAGCACATGGGACTACGAGCAGTACTTC; cdr3_aa: CASSTWDYEQYF
j_call: TRBJ2-7; d_call: NA; clone_size: NA; v_call: TRBV29-1; cdr3_nt: TGCAGCGTTGCAGGGACTCAGTACTCCTACGAGCAGTACTTC; cdr3_aa: CSVAGTQYSYEQYF
j_call: TRBJ1-5; d_call: NA; clone_size: NA; v_call: TRBV19; cdr3_nt: TGTGCCAGTAGTATTAGGCTCCATCAGCCCCAGCATTTT; cdr3_aa: CASSIRLHQPQHF
j_call: TRBJ2-1; d_call: NA; clone_size: NA; v_call: TRBV9; cdr3_nt: TGTGCCAGCAGCGTCGACTGGGGATCCTACAATGAGCAGTTCTTC; cdr3_aa: CASSVDWGSYNEQFF
j_call: TRBJ2-1; d_call: NA; clone_size: NA; v_call: TRBV14; cdr3_nt: TGTGCCAGCAGCCCCTCTAATCATGAGCAGTTCTTC; cdr3_aa: CASSPSNHEQFF
j_call: TRBJ2-1; d_call: NA; clone_size: NA; v_call: TRBV20-1; cdr3_nt: TGCAGTGCTAGGCGGTACAATGAGCAGTTCTTC; cdr3_aa: CSARRYNEQFF
j_call: TRBJ2-3; d_call: NA; clone_size: NA; v_call: TRBV11-2; cdr3_nt: TGTGCCAGCAGCGACATAAGGGGGTTCGCAGATACGCAGTATTTT; cdr3_aa: CASSDIRGFADTQYF
j_call: TRBJ2-2; d_call: NA; clone_size: NA; v_call: TRBV4-3; cdr3_nt: TGCGCCAGCAGCCAAGATAGTGGAGGGGGAGGGGAGCTGTTTTTT; cdr3_aa: CASSQDSGGGGELFF
j_call: TRBJ2-3; d_call: TRBD2; clone_size: NA; v_call: TRBV19; cdr3_nt: TGTGCCAGTAGTATTCTAGCGGATGCCACAGATACGCAGTATTTT; cdr3_aa: CASSILADATDTQYF
j_call: TRBJ2-3; d_call: NA; clone_size: NA; v_call: TRBV11-1; cdr3_nt: TGTGCCAGCAGCTTACTTGTATTGGGAGATACGCAGTATTTT; cdr3_aa: CASSLLVLGDTQYF
j_call: TRBJ2-5; d_call: TRBD1; clone_size: NA; v_call: TRBV19; cdr3_nt: TGTGCCAGTAGCATAGGGGACAGGGGCATCCAAGAGACCCAGTACTTC; cdr3_aa: CASSIGDRGIQETQYF
j_call: TRBJ1-5; d_call: TRBD1; clone_size: NA; v_call: TRBV5-8; cdr3_nt: TGTGCCAGCAGCTTGGAAACGGGACAGTTCAATCAGCCCCAGCATTTT; cdr3_aa: CASSLETGQFNQPQHF
j_call: TRBJ1-5; d_call: NA; clone_size: NA; v_call: TRBV14; cdr3_nt: TGTGCCAGCAGCCAAGATATGGCTCAGCCCCAGCATTTT; cdr3_aa: CASSQDMAQPQHF
j_call: TRBJ1-1; d_call: NA; clone_size: once; v_call: TRBV30; cdr3_nt: TGTGCCTGGAAGTCAGGGCCGGCGAACACTGAAGCTTTCTTT; cdr3_aa: CAWKSGPANTEAFF
j_call: TRBJ1-1; d_call: NA; clone_size: NA; v_call: TRBV2; cdr3_nt: TGTGCCAGCAGTTTAGGTACCACTGAAGCTTTCTTT; cdr3_aa: CASSLGTTEAFF
j_call: TRBJ2-5; d_call: NA; clone_size: once; v_call: TRBV7-9; cdr3_nt: TGTGCCAGCACGGGGGATAAAGAGACCCAGTACTTC; cdr3_aa: CASTGDKETQYF
j_call: TRBJ2-1; d_call: NA; clone_size: NA; v_call: TRBV2; cdr3_nt: TGTGCCAGCAGTGAAGCGCTCCCCCAAGGGGCCGCGTACAATGAGCAGTTCTTC; cdr3_aa: CASSEALPQGAAYNEQFF
j_call: TRBJ1-2; d_call: NA; clone_size: NA; v_call: TRBV27; cdr3_nt: TGTGCCAGCAGTTTAACCTTGGCCACAGTTAACTATGGCTACACCTTC; cdr3_aa: CASSLTLATVNYGYTF
j_call: TRBJ1-5; d_call: NA; clone_size: NA; v_call: TRBV7-2; cdr3_nt: TGTGCCAGCAGCTTAGAGATAAATCAGCCCCAGCATTTT; cdr3_aa: CASSLEINQPQHF
j_call: TRBJ2-3; d_call: TRBD2; clone_size: NA; v_call: TRBV18; cdr3_nt: TGTGCCAGCTCACCACAGACTGGGACTAGCGTACCAGATACGCAGTATTTT; cdr3_aa: CASSPQTGTSVPDTQYF
j_call: TRBJ1-5; d_call: TRBD1; clone_size: few; v_call: TRBV27; cdr3_nt: TGTGCCAGCACCGCTCGGGACAGTGGGAATCAGCCCCAGCATTTT; cdr3_aa: CASTARDSGNQPQHF
j_call: TRBJ1-1; d_call: TRBD1; clone_size: few; v_call: TRBV29-1; cdr3_nt: TGCAGCGGGAGACAGGGCGGCACTGAAGCTTTCTTT; cdr3_aa: CSGRQGGTEAFF
j_call: TRBJ2-3; d_call: TRBD2; clone_size: NA; v_call: TRBV2; cdr3_nt: TGTGCCAGCAGTGAAACAGGCGGGGGGGGCCAAGATACGCAGTATTTT; cdr3_aa: CASSETGGGGQDTQYF
j_call: TRBJ2-4; d_call: NA; clone_size: NA; v_call: TRBV19; cdr3_nt: TGTGCCAGCCGACCAGGGCTAGCCAAAAACATTCAGTACTTC; cdr3_aa: CASRPGLAKNIQYF
j_call: TRBJ1-4; d_call: NA; clone_size: NA; v_call: TRBV6-1; cdr3_nt: TGTGCCAGCAGTGTCCCCGCACAGCCAACTAATGAAAAACTGTTTTTT; cdr3_aa: CASSVPAQPTNEKLFF
j_call: TRBJ1-2; d_call: TRBD1; clone_size: once; v_call: TRBV6-5; cdr3_nt: TGTGCCAGCACCCCAGGACAGGGGGCAGGAGGCTACACCTTC; cdr3_aa: CASTPGQGAGGYTF
j_call: TRBJ1-1; d_call: NA; clone_size: NA; v_call: TRBV7-9; cdr3_nt: TGTGCCAGCAGCTTAACAGGGCTGAACACTGAAGCTTTCTTT; cdr3_aa: CASSLTGLNTEAFF
j_call: TRBJ2-1; d_call: TRBD2; clone_size: NA; v_call: TRBV29-1; cdr3_nt: TGCAGCGTCTTACCGACTAGCGGCTACAATGAGCAGTTCTTC; cdr3_aa: CSVLPTSGYNEQFF
j_call: TRBJ1-1; d_call: TRBD1; clone_size: NA; v_call: TRBV18; cdr3_nt: TGTGCCAGCTCCAAATTCGGGACAGGGGAGGGGTTCACTGAAGCTTTCTTT; cdr3_aa: CASSKFGTGEGFTEAFF
j_call: TRBJ2-1; d_call: NA; clone_size: NA; v_call: TRBV7-9; cdr3_nt: TGTGCCAGCAGCCCCCCCCTCCCGGACTACTACAATGAGCAGTTCTTC; cdr3_aa: CASSPPLPDYYNEQFF
j_call: TRBJ1-2; d_call: NA; clone_size: many; v_call: TRBV30; cdr3_nt: TGTGCCTGGAACTCCGAGCGGAACGGCTACACCTTC; cdr3_aa: CAWNSERNGYTF
j_call: TRBJ1-1; d_call: NA; clone_size: NA; v_call: TRBV6-4; cdr3_nt: TGTGCCAGCAGTGAGGCGATGAACACTGAAGCTTTCTTT; cdr3_aa: CASSEAMNTEAFF
j_call: TRBJ2-7; d_call: NA; clone_size: NA; v_call: TRBV2; cdr3_nt: TGTGCCAGCAGGGAAGGGACACAAAGCTACGAGCAGTACTTC; cdr3_aa: CASREGTQSYEQYF
j_call: TRBJ2-1; d_call: NA; clone_size: NA; v_call: TRBV6-5; cdr3_nt: TGTGCCAGCACTACCGTTGGGCGCAACAATGAGCAGTTCTTC; cdr3_aa: CASTTVGRNNEQFF
j_call: TRBJ1-1; d_call: TRBD1; clone_size: medium-sized; v_call: TRBV2; cdr3_nt: TGTGCCAGCAGGGGACAGGGATTTAACACTGAAGCTTTCTTT; cdr3_aa: CASRGQGFNTEAFF
j_call: TRBJ1-1; d_call: NA; clone_size: NA; v_call: TRBV7-2; cdr3_nt: TGTGCCAGCACCGAGACGCGCCAGGCTTTCTTT; cdr3_aa: CASTETRQAFF
j_call: TRBJ2-7; d_call: TRBD2; clone_size: NA; v_call: TRBV4-1; cdr3_nt: TGCGCCAGCAGCCAAGGCCTAGCGGATATCTCCTACGAGCAGTACTTC; cdr3_aa: CASSQGLADISYEQYF
j_call: TRBJ1-3; d_call: NA; clone_size: NA; v_call: TRBV9; cdr3_nt: TGTGCCAGCAGCTCTGGCACCCCGATTGGAAACACCATATATTTT; cdr3_aa: CASSSGTPIGNTIYF
j_call: TRBJ2-1; d_call: TRBD2; clone_size: NA; v_call: TRBV7-3; cdr3_nt: TGTGCCAGCAGCTTAAGGCCGCCAGCGGGAAGCTCCTACAATGAGCAGTTCTTC; cdr3_aa: CASSLRPPAGSSYNEQFF
j_call: TRBJ2-7; d_call: NA; clone_size: NA; v_call: TRBV19; cdr3_nt: TGTGCCAGTAGTCTTTTTATGAGGGAGGAGCAGTACTTC; cdr3_aa: CASSLFMREEQYF
j_call: TRBJ1-6; d_call: TRBD1; clone_size: few; v_call: TRBV10-3; cdr3_nt: TGTGCCATCAGCCCCCGGGACAGGGATAATTCACCCCTCCACTTT; cdr3_aa: CAISPRDRDNSPLHF
j_call: TRBJ2-3; d_call: NA; clone_size: NA; v_call: TRBV7-2; cdr3_nt: TGTGCCAGCAGCGTGGGAGCGGTCCGGTCCTACCTCACAGATACGCAGTATTTT; cdr3_aa: CASSVGAVRSYLTDTQYF
j_call: TRBJ2-1; d_call: NA; clone_size: once; v_call: TRBV7-9; cdr3_nt: TGTGCCAGCAGCTTTGACGTAAACAATGAGCAGTTCTTC; cdr3_aa: CASSFDVNNEQFF
j_call: TRBJ2-7; d_call: NA; clone_size: NA; v_call: TRBV18; cdr3_nt: TGTGCCAGCTCACTTTCAGCTGCCTGGGGGGACGAGCAGTACTTC; cdr3_aa: CASSLSAAWGDEQYF
j_call: TRBJ2-2; d_call: TRBD1; clone_size: NA; v_call: TRBV7-7; cdr3_nt: TGTGCCAGCAGCTCTAGACAGGGGGCCGGGGAGCTGTTTTTT; cdr3_aa: CASSSRQGAGELFF
j_call: TRBJ1-1; d_call: NA; clone_size: few; v_call: TRBV4-2; cdr3_nt: TGTGCCAGCAGCCAACCCACCCCAGGGGTGCCTGAAGCTTTCTTT; cdr3_aa: CASSQPTPGVPEAFF
j_call: TRBJ2-1; d_call: TRBD2; clone_size: NA; v_call: TRBV15; cdr3_nt: TGTGCCACCAGCCCACTAGCGGGGGGGCAGGTTGAGCAGTTCTTC; cdr3_aa: CATSPLAGGQVEQFF